This T cell receptor beta chain was profiled in a study of blood T cell repertoires in COVID-19. Study in general: Sample material is recorded as cDNA or gDNA derived from T cells, B-cell-depleted T cells, or PBMCs.

The germline gives CDR1 MNHEY, CDR2 SVGEGT. The CDR3 is made up of 15 amino acids. Trimming shortened V by 0 bases and J by 9 bases, and 17 bases separated the two germline ends. Source study methods: Amplification of reference gene primers provided the estimated nucleated cell counts. The protocol was immunoSEQ multiplex PCR, while the TCRdb copy is restricted to in-frame clones and leaves out a portion. V, J and clone size derive from that table, while D and trimming were established from the DNA sequence. The sample has under 200,000 clones, about 88% seen once. The clonotype comes from a man aged 30 to 45 with active or convalescent COVID-19. This chain joins TRBV6-2 or TRBV6-3 and TRBJ1-2, with no clear D. Sequencing was performed on peripheral blood. The CDR3 bases are TGTGCCAGCAGTTACTCGATTAGTGAGAGTTTTCGCTACACCTTC. This encodes CASSYSISESFRYTF.